The 14 T cell receptor beta chains below were found in one sample sequenced in a study of cytotoxic CD8 clonotypes in ibrutinib-treated CLL. Sequencing used immunoSEQ multiplex PCR; TCRdb keeps in-frame clones, though not all of them. The sample lists roughly 15,000 clones; over 70% were seen once. The sequencing here drew on PBMCs, taken before ibrutinib treatment. The receptors stem from a human donor with chronic lymphocytic leukemia.

There are a few counts of this clone. V usage is TRBV14 and J usage is TRBJ2-7; D unresolved. The CDR3 runs to 14 residues. The V end lost 1 base, the J end lost 3 bases, and 10 bases lay between the germline ends. CDR1 and CDR2 from the germline V gene are SGHDN and FVKESK. CDR3: CASSQGTQGYEQYF. The CDR3 nucleotides read TGTGCCAGCAGCCAAGGTACCCAAGGCTACGAGCAGTACTTC.

The genes are TRBV19 and TRBJ1-5; no reliable D call. The germline V gene encodes CDR1 LNHDA and CDR2 SQIVND (reference sequence). V was shortened by 1 base and J by 3 bases, with 7 bases between the two germline ends. The CDR3 extends over 14 amino acids. CDR3 nucleotide sequence: TGTGCCAGTAGTATAGGGAGGGACAATCAGCCCCAGCATTTT. The encoded protein is CASSIGRDNQPQHF.

The chain couples TRBV7-2 to TRBJ2-7; TRBD1 aligns across 7 bases. The CDR3 totals 16 residues. CDR1 is SGHTA, CDR2 FQGNSA, per germline. The V segment lost 5 bases and the J segment 7 bases; nucleotides outside the gene matches: 17. The CDR3, as DNA: TGTGCCAGCAGCACACTTAAGGGACAGCCGCCCTGGGAGCAGTACTTC. This gives the protein CASSTLKGQPPWEQYF.

In DNA, the CDR3 is TGCGCCAGCAGCTGGAGGGGACAGGGGGTTGATCAGCCCCAGCATTTT. Translation: CASSWRGQGVDQPQHF. This sequence joins TRBV5-1 and TRBJ1-5; 11 bases fit TRBD1. CDR3 length equals 16 residues. Unmatched junction bases numbered 7, after V lost 3 bases and J lost 5 bases. Per germline, CDR1 SGHRS and CDR2 YFSETQ.

This sequence joins TRBV6-5 and TRBJ2-1, with TRBD2 as a possible D gene (5 bases). The CDR3 is 15 residues long. Germline V gene data show CDR1 as MNHEY and CDR2 as SVGAGI. Trimming took off 2 bases at V and 0 bases at J, with 8 bases between the two ends. The chain's CDR3 is CASSYAGGSYNEQFF. The DNA of the CDR3 is TGTGCCAGCAGTTACGCGGGCGGCTCCTACAATGAGCAGTTCTTC.

This clone has more than one count but fewer than ten. The chain carries TRBV19 and TRBJ1-5; a weak D match, TRBD1 (5 bases). Trimming cost V 5 bases and J 3 bases, with 11 bases left between them. Germline CDR1 reads LNHDA; CDR2 reads SQIVND (reference sequence). The CDR3 contains 14 residues. Here the CDR3 reads CASSRGQPNQPQHF. As DNA, the CDR3 is TGTGCCAGTAGTCGAGGACAACCCAATCAGCCCCAGCATTTT.

The sample holds a few counts of this clone. V and J are TRBV7-6 and TRBJ1-2; D is uncertain. The germline V and J ends were trimmed by 3 bases and 5 bases, with 13 bases remaining between them. Germline loops: CDR1 SGHVS, CDR2 FNYEAQ. There are 14 residues in the CDR3. The CDR3 here is CASSLEEGSYGYTF. Written as DNA, the CDR3 is TGTGCCAGCAGCTTGGAGGAGGGATCTTATGGCTACACCTTC.

The V and J genes are TRBV29-1 and TRBJ2-4; 8 bases fit TRBD2. The V gene end was trimmed by 7 bases and the J gene end by 0 bases; junction bases not matched to a gene: 8. Germline assignment: CDR1 SQVTM and CDR2 ANQGSEA. This CDR3 contains 15 residues. CDR3 bases: TGCAGCGGTCTCATCCTAGCGGGAGCCAAAAACATTCAGTACTTC. Translated: CSGLILAGAKNIQYF.

The J gene is TRBJ2-7, the V gene TRBV15, with D perhaps matching TRBD1 (5 bases). This CDR3 region has 13 residues. In germline, CDR1 is LNHNV, CDR2 YYDKDF (reference sequence). Trimming stripped 1 base from V and 7 bases from J, with 11 bases between. CDR3 sequence reads: CATSRVQGFEQYF. Written as DNA, the CDR3 is TGTGCCACCAGCAGAGTGCAGGGTTTTGAGCAGTACTTC.

CDR3 in amino acids: CASSQRLAGVYEQYF. The CDR3 DNA is TGTGCCAGCAGCCAGCGACTAGCGGGGGTTTACGAGCAGTACTTC. This rearrangement joins TRBV7-2 to TRBJ2-7; 12 bases align to TRBD2. Germline CDR1 and CDR2: SGHTA and FQGNSA. The length of the CDR3 is 15 residues. With 5 bases clipped from V and 4 bases from J, the junction kept 6 bases outside the gene matches.

The chain couples TRBV4-2 to TRBJ2-7; D may be TRBD2 (5 bases). Looked up from germline, CDR1 is LGHNA and CDR2 is YNFKEQ. Trimming cost V 2 bases and J 7 bases, with 9 bases left between them. The CDR3 is made up of 12 amino acids. CDR3 sequence reads: CASSQTSREQYF. CDR3 in DNA: TGTGCCAGCAGCCAAACTAGTCGTGAGCAGTACTTC.

This chain links TRBV18 with TRBJ2-1; no clear D. CDR3 length equals 12 residues. Trimming took 3 bases from V and 7 from J, leaving 7 bases between them. Per the germline V gene, CDR1 is KGHSH and CDR2 is LQKENI. This CDR3 reads CASSPVRNEQFF. The CDR3 DNA is TGTGCCAGCTCACCGGTCCGGAATGAGCAGTTCTTC.

This clone appeared a single time. This chain uses TRBV10-1 with TRBJ2-7; no reliable D call. Germline V CDR1 and CDR2: WNHNN, SYGVQD (reference sequence). Trimming stripped 5 bases from V and 1 base from J, with 15 bases between. The CDR3 spans 15 residues. The CDR3 DNA follows: TGCGCCAGCAGTCTGAGTCCGGGCAGTTCCTACGAGCAGTACTTC. It yields the protein CASSLSPGSSYEQYF.

The chain carries TRBV28 and TRBJ2-3, with D possibly matching TRBD2 (6 bases). V was trimmed by 4 bases and J by 6 bases, leaving 23 bases between them. The germline V gene encodes CDR1 MDHEN and CDR2 SYDVKM. The CDR3 runs 17 residues. The CDR3 DNA reads TGTGCCAGCAGTTCCCCCCTTGAGCGGGCGGGGATGGATACGCAGTATTTT. Translated, it gives CASSSPLERAGMDTQYF.